This paragraph reports one T cell receptor (beta chain). The antigen remains unidentified. This record comes from a study of T cell responses to AZD1222 COVID-19 vaccine. Study-level points and caveats: Seropositive status at baseline applied to only a handful of AZD1222 recipients. Regions 160-218 and 743-854 held dominance among vaccine-associated CD4 TCRs, which spanned spike. Every sample of the repertoires postdated the peak T cell response.

Using immunoSEQ multiplex PCR, the repertoire was profiled, and TCRdb retains in-frame clones only, with some absent. Here the sample spans approximately 90,000 clones, over 75% being singletons. Trimming took 0 bases from V and 2 from J; bases not matched to a gene: 5. CDR1 is LGHNA and CDR2 is YSLEER in the germline V gene. There are 17 residues in the CDR3. The chain is built from TRBV4-3 and TRBJ2-1; 9 nucleotides align to TRBD2. The material sequenced was peripheral blood, taken 28 days after the second AZD1222 dose. This receptor was obtained from an adult who received the AZD1222 COVID-19 vaccine. The DNA for the CDR3 is TGCGCCAGCAGCCAAGATACGGCGGGGGGGGCCTACAATGAGCAGTTCTTC. The encoded protein is CASSQDTAGGAYNEQFF.